These T cell receptor beta chains were read from a single sample in a study of shared clonotypes between healthy human individuals. Data came from immunoSEQ multiplex PCR; TCRdb stores just in-frame clones and leaves some out. Of around 610,000 clones listed, roughly 96% are singletons. Sequenced: naive CD8+ T cells sorted from blood. These receptors all stem from a woman aged 25 to 45 in good health. Each CDR3 is given with its conserved first and last residue.

16 | TRBV13 | CASSLGQGSNTGELFF
17 | TRBV27 | CASSPPLGSGRALEQFF
14 | TRBV28 | CASSLKRGTDTQYF
12 | TRBV27 | CASSLWAGELFF
15 | TRBV10-1 | CASSQDSSWGETQYF
16 | TRBV29-1 | CSVEGLAGASYNEQFF
12 | TRBV4-2 | CASSPPGVEQFF
15 | TRBV28 | CASSLLLLSSYEQYF
11 | TRBV10-1 | CASSGGGREYF
18 | TRBV7-2 | CASSLDAVGQPRTDTQYF
12 | TRBV10-2 | CASSEIGNEQYF
12 | TRBV5-1 | CASSPVGYEQYF
15 | TRBV7-3 | CASSDHRGASYEQYF
17 | TRBV10-3 | CAISDPPRGGSGNTIYF
21 | TRBV28 | CASSFAEPGLAGPLAKNIQYF
14 | TRBV27 | CASRGEGNIGEQYF
19 | TRBV4-1 | CASSQGHLSPSRYTDTQYF
17 | TRBV7-9 | CASSSDRFPLAKNIQYF
16 | TRBV11-2 | CASSSPSGSATDTQYF
14 | TRBV28 | CASSFFQGGYEQYF
16 | TRBV7-8 | CASSPFAGGLQETQYF
15 | TRBV27 | CASSRSQASYNEQFF
15 | TRBV7-9 | CASEDLQGTDYEQYF
18 | TRBV9 | CASSGRGQGIVGDYGYTF
14 | TRBV9 | CASSVGDRGPQAFF
13 | TRBV7-9 | CASSPSGEETQYF
17 | TRBV10-2 | CASSESIQGDLSGGYTF
14 | TRBV5-1 | CASRSRTGMYEQYF
16 | TRBV4-2 | CASSQEFRDSYNEQFF
15 | TRBV29-1 | CSVYPGTGPSYEQYF
13 | TRBV11-2 | CASSPTTHNEQFF
15 | TRBV28 | CASSRLGQSNTEAFF
16 | TRBV4-2 | CASSHDRGYSTGELFF
15 | TRBV4-2 | CASSQGQGRDEKLFF
13 | TRBV7-9 | CASSLGAGYEQYF
15 | TRBV28 | CASRTIAGLYNEQFF
15 | TRBV11-2 | CASSHPPGLADEQFF
15 | TRBV5-1 | CASSFSGRAIDEQFF
15 | TRBV7-9 | CASSSGLAGGNEQFF
19 | TRBV5-1 | CASSFIQVLTSGAYNEQFF
15 | TRBV4-1 | CASSHTGGDTGELFF
16 | TRBV12-5 | CASGLDRGRFNYGYTF
15 | TRBV7-8 | CASSSGTSAIYEQYF
15 | TRBV7-8 | CASSLPVDRADEQFF
14 | TRBV7-7 | CASIRGAVSDTQYF
16 | TRBV7-9 | CASSLPGLASSYEQYF
14 | TRBV4-1 | CASSQGDGTYEQYF
12 | TRBV10-3 | CAISEEGRKLFF
15 | TRBV28 | CASSGGDFGFDEQYF
14 | TRBV6-1 | CASSESRGGQPQHF
15 | TRBV5-1 | CASSFWQGSTGELFF
11 | TRBV5-4 | CASSQGYEQYF
12 | TRBV27 | CASSLIEGEAFF
12 | TRBV11-2 | CASSSQAFEAFF
15 | TRBV5-1 | CASSLGTLNTGELFF